This T cell receptor beta chain was identified in a study of CD8+ T cells in alopecia areata. Points from the study as a whole: Scalp clonality and expanded CD8+ clones among the top 100 fell significantly with tofacitinib. Clonality exceeded that of normal scalp in lesional scalp, most notably in alopecia totalis/universalis. Clarity of TCR sharing across patients fell short of that in mice, possibly HLA-related.

Sequencing templates came from extracted RNA that was reverse transcribed into cDNA. Profiling relied on immunoSEQ multiplex PCR, and the TCRdb table lists in-frame clones only, not all of them. This table has 150,000 to 200,000 clones, roughly 60% appearing once. As to treatment: oral pan-JAK inhibitor, 5-10 mg twice daily. The CDR3 runs to 14 residues. V was trimmed by 5 bases and J by 4 bases, leaving 14 bases between them. Germline V gene lookup returns CDR1 KGHSH and CDR2 LQKENI. In its sample, this clone was seen a few times. Its matching antigen is unknown. This receptor was taken from a human donor with alopecia areata. V gene TRBV18 combines with J gene TRBJ2-5, with D perhaps matching TRBD1 (6 bases). Source: CD4+ T cells sorted from blood, taken at week 24, from a patient treated with tofacitinib. CDR3 in amino acids: CASSTSQGGETQYF. As DNA, the CDR3 is TGTGCCAGCTCAACCTCACAGGGTGGAGAGACCCAGTACTTC.